These 32 T cell receptor beta chains share one sample of origin, sequenced in a study of post-analysis software for immune sequencing data. Notes on the study in general: Patients carried several TRBV segments more frequently than controls did, and TRBV5-6, TRBV5-1 and TRBV20-1 were among them.

Their cognate antigens are unknown. Each TCR beta cDNA library carried unique molecular identifiers. TCRdb ran MiXCR on the PCR reads and lists one entry per CDR3 protein. The table records some 700,000 distinct CDR3 sequences, 59% of them present only once. What was sequenced was blood. These receptors all come from a girl between 2 and 10 years old with multiple sclerosis.

As concerns this clonotype: The junction and the germline gene differ at one end; a read error may be behind it. The chain uses TRBV15 and TRBJ1-2, with D possibly TRBD1 on 5 matching bases. Germline lookup yields CDR1 LNHNV and CDR2 YYDKDF (reference sequence). The CDR3 covers 14 residues. The CDR3 DNA is TGTGCCACCAGCACAGGGAGTCCCAACTATGGCTGCACCTTC. This codes for CATSTGSPNYGCTF.

The chain couples TRBV13 to TRBJ2-3, with 13 bases matching TRBD2. Germline values: CDR1 PRHDT, CDR2 FYEKMQ (reference sequence). The V gene end was trimmed by 5 bases and the J gene end by 2 bases; junction bases not matched to a gene: 10. The CDR3 extends over 18 amino acids. CDR3 in DNA: TGTGCCAGCAGCACAGGACTAGCGGGGGTATCTCTCACAGATACGCAGTATTTT. Translating it yields CASSTGLAGVSLTDTQYF.

This clonotype was counted ten times or more. The chain joins TRBV20-1 to TRBJ1-2; 7 nucleotides line up with TRBD1. Germline values: CDR1 DFQATT, CDR2 SNEGSKA (reference sequence). This CDR3 has 14 residues. Trimming cost V 6 bases and J 4 bases; bases outside gene matches: 11. Here the CDR3 reads CSATGLSRGYGYTF. CDR3 sequence (DNA): TGCAGTGCGACAGGGTTATCCAGGGGCTATGGCTACACCTTC.

V gene TRBV6-2 or TRBV6-3 combines with J gene TRBJ2-5; 8 nucleotides match TRBD1. The ends lost 5 bases at V and 1 base at J; junction bases unmatched: 12. The CDR3 extends over 17 amino acids. Germline V CDR1 and CDR2: MNHEY, SVGEGT. CDR3 bases: TGTGCCAGCAGTCATCCCGGGACAGGAATGCTCCAAGAGACCCAGTACTTC. Its translation is CASSHPGTGMLQETQYF.

The table lists this clonotype with a count of one. The rearrangement uses TRBV12-3 or TRBV12-4 and TRBJ2-3; D call uncertain. The CDR3 spans 13 residues. V shed 7 bases and J shed 3 bases, with 11 bases lying between them. CDR3 nucleotide sequence: TGTGCCAGCATTGGAAGTAATACAGATACGCAGTATTTT. This translates into CASIGSNTDTQYF.

The rearrangement joins TRBV7-2 to TRBJ1-1, with 7 nucleotides matching TRBD1. Germline CDR1 SGHTA, CDR2 FQGNSA. V dropped 4 bases and J dropped 7; count of bases not matched to a gene: 9. The CDR3 loop spans 14 amino acids. CDR3 amino acids: CASSYHPGTVEAFF. CDR3 nucleotides: TGTGCCAGCAGCTACCATCCCGGGACAGTTGAAGCTTTCTTT.

The chain combines TRBV7-2 with TRBJ1-5; no reliable D call. The CDR3 extends over 16 amino acids. V lost 0 bases, J lost 5 bases, and 14 bases lay in between. CDR1 is SGHTA and CDR2 is FQGNSA in the germline V gene. The chain's CDR3 is CASSLALGRGDQPQHF. The CDR3 nucleotides read TGTGCCAGCAGCTTAGCGCTAGGCCGGGGAGATCAGCCCCAGCATTTT.

The rearrangement links TRBV5-1 to TRBJ2-1; D not resolved. Germline assignment: CDR1 SGHRS and CDR2 YFSETQ. V gave up 4 bases and J gave up 7 bases, with 18 bases separating them. The CDR3 sequence is 15 residues long. CDR3: CASSLRSRNVNEQFF. The CDR3 nucleotides read TGCGCCAGCAGCCTGCGCAGTCGGAATGTTAATGAGCAGTTCTTC.

The chain's CDR3 is CASSINRVRETQYF. The CDR3 bases are TGCGCCAGCAGTATTAACAGGGTGCGGGAGACCCAGTACTTC. The rearrangement links TRBV5-1 to TRBJ2-5, with D perhaps TRBD1 (6 bases). The CDR3 covers 14 residues. Germline V gene lookup returns CDR1 SGHRS and CDR2 YFSETQ. V gave up 5 bases and J gave up 5 bases, with 16 bases separating them. Full variable domain (remainder filled in from reference TRBV5-1 and TRBJ2-5): KAGVTQTPRYLIKTRGQQVTLSCSPISGHRSVSWYQQTPGQGLQFLFEYFSETQRNKGNFPGRFSGRQFSNSRSEMNVSTLELGDSALYLCASSINRVRETQYFGPGTRLLVL.

This clonotype was counted a single time. A much larger clone differs by one base, so this may be a read error. The V and J genes are TRBV7-9 and TRBJ2-1, with 9 positions matching TRBD2. The germline CDR1 and CDR2 sequences are SEHNR and FQNEAQ (reference sequence). The CDR3 loop spans 15 amino acids. The CDR3 nucleotides are TGTGCCGGCAGCCCAAAAGCGGGGGGTGGCAATGAGCAGTTCTTC. It specifies CAGSPKAGGGNEQFF. Using reference TRBV7-9 and TRBJ2-1 for the parts outside the CDR3, the full variable domain is DTGVSQNPRHKITKRGQNVTFRCDPISEHNRLYWYRQTLGQGPEFLTYFQNEAQLEKSRLLSDRFSAERPKGSFSTLEIQRTEQGDSAMYLCAGSPKAGGGNEQFFGPGTRLTVL.

The V call is TRBV20-1, the J call TRBJ1-2; D unresolved. Germline loops: CDR1 DFQATT, CDR2 SNEGSKA (reference sequence). This CDR3 has 14 amino acids. V was pared by 5 bases and J by 5 bases, with 18 bases between. CDR3 bases: TGCAGTGCTTCACTAACCACCTCCGGGTATGGCTACACCTTC. It is translated as CSASLTTSGYGYTF.

V is TRBV4-1 and J is TRBJ1-2; D may be TRBD1 (5 bases). V lost 0 bases and J lost 5, with 10 bases in between. Germline CDR1 and CDR2: MGHRA and YSYEKL. CDR3 length: 14 amino acids. CDR3 nucleotides: TGCGCCAGCAGCCAAGAGGGGGATAAATATGGCTACACCTTC. It translates to CASSQEGDKYGYTF.

The rearrangement links TRBV6-2 or TRBV6-3 to TRBJ2-5; D not certain. The CDR3 has 11 amino acids. Trimming removed 0 bases at V and 9 bases at J, with 5 bases between. The V gene's germline CDR1 is MNHEY and CDR2 SVGEGT. The CDR3 is CASSYSSAQYF. CDR3 nucleotides: TGTGCCAGCAGTTACTCTTCGGCCCAGTACTTC.

For this clonotype: Germline is not matched at one junction end, which may reflect a read error. The chain is built from TRBV6-2 or TRBV6-3 and TRBJ2-1, with TRBD2 identical over 14 bases. Germline V gene lookup returns CDR1 MNHEY and CDR2 SVGEGT. This CDR3 has 20 amino acids. CDR3 in amino acids: CASSYRTSGGTDHYYSEQFF. The CDR3 nucleotides read TGTGCCAGCAGTTATCGGACTAGCGGGGGGACGGATCACTACTACAGTGAGCAGTTCTTC.

This clonotype showed up many times. The rearrangement links TRBV20-1 to TRBJ2-7; 8 nucleotides align to TRBD2. V trimming: 3 bases; J trimming: 2 bases; junction bases outside the gene matches: 6. The CDR3 loop spans 14 amino acids. In germline, CDR1 is DFQATT, CDR2 SNEGSKA (reference sequence). In DNA form, the CDR3 reads TGCAGTGCTAGTGACCCGACTAGCGCCTACGAGCAGTACTTC. This encodes CSASDPTSAYEQYF.

The rearrangement joins TRBV6-5 to TRBJ1-5; D is undetermined. This CDR3 region has 16 residues. CDR1 MNHEY and CDR2 SVGAGI come from the germline V gene. Deletions cut 1 base from V and 1 base from J, with 11 bases between. The CDR3 DNA follows: TGTGCCAGCAGTTACTTAAAAGGCGGGAGCAATCAGCCCCAGCATTTT. Residues: CASSYLKGGSNQPQHF.

In its sample, this clonotype was seen a few times. The V call is TRBV2, the J call TRBJ1-4; no clear D gene. Trimming shortened V by 8 bases and J by 5 bases, and 15 bases separated the two germline ends. The CDR3 length is 14 residues. The germline V gene has CDR1 SNHLY and CDR2 FYNNEI. CDR3 loop: CASANAGINEKLFF. For the CDR3, the DNA is TGTGCCAGCGCCAATGCCGGTATAAATGAAAAACTGTTTTTT.

The genes are TRBV7-8 and TRBJ2-5, with D uncertain. The end of the DNA is better explained by TRBJ2-7, so the J call may be wrong. Germline-derived CDR1 and CDR2 are SGHVS and FQNEAQ. The CDR3 runs to 16 residues. The CDR3 DNA follows: TGTGCCAGCAGCCCTACAGTTCTGCCGACACTTTACGAGCAGTACTTC. Its protein product is CASSPTVLPTLYEQYF.

The chain joins TRBV7-2 to TRBJ2-5; D might be TRBD1 or TRBD2, each matching 6 bases. The V end was cut by 1 base, the J end by 5 bases, with 17 bases between. The CDR3 is 16 residues long. Germline V gives CDR1 SGHTA, CDR2 FQGNSA. DNA of the CDR3: TGTGCCAGCAGCTTAGAGGGGGGTAGCAGGTGGGAGACCCAGTACTTC. It yields the protein CASSLEGGSRWETQYF.

The rearrangement links TRBV28 to TRBJ1-2; D uncertain. CDR3 length: 14 residues. Germline V gene sequence: CDR1 MDHEN, CDR2 SYDVKM. The V gene lost 2 bases and the J gene lost 4 bases, with 11 bases spanning the gap. CDR3 nucleotide sequence: TGTGCCAGCAGTTTACTGGCCTTACCCTATGGCTACACCTTC. Residues: CASSLLALPYGYTF.

The chain joins TRBV29-1 to TRBJ2-1, with 12 bases aligning to TRBD2. The V gene's germline CDR1 is SQVTM and CDR2 ANQGSEA. The CDR3 has 15 amino acids. With 6 bases clipped from V and 8 bases from J, the junction kept 11 bases outside the gene matches. The CDR3 DNA is TGCAGCGTGAGGCTAGCGGGAGGGCCGGTCCATGAGCAGTTCTTC. It specifies CSVRLAGGPVHEQFF.

The chain has TRBV20-1 and TRBJ2-3; 9 nucleotides align to TRBD2. Germline V CDR1 and CDR2: DFQATT, SNEGSKA (reference sequence). V trimming: 3 bases; J trimming: 2 bases; junction bases outside the gene matches: 9. This CDR3 is built from 16 residues. The CDR3 region is CSASPTSGGTTDTQYF. The CDR3 nucleotides are TGCAGTGCTAGCCCCACGAGCGGGGGGACCACAGATACGCAGTATTTT.

The CDR3, as DNA: TGCAGTGCTAGTCCGCGGGGGGCCAACGGGGAGCTGTTTTTT. Translated, it gives CSASPRGANGELFF. This chain joins TRBV20-1 and TRBJ2-2, with 8 bases aligning to TRBD2. Germline V gene sequence: CDR1 DFQATT, CDR2 SNEGSKA (reference sequence). With 3 bases clipped from V and 7 bases from J, the junction kept 7 bases outside the gene matches. The CDR3 length is 14 residues.

The chain links TRBV4-1 to TRBJ2-5; possible D gene TRBD2, 5 bases. V dropped 4 bases and J dropped 4 bases, with 16 bases sitting between them. The CDR3 runs 15 residues. The germline gives CDR1 MGHRA, CDR2 YSYEKL. The CDR3 coding sequence is TGCGCCAGCAGCCGCCCGACGGGGTTTGGAGAGACCCAGTACTTC. Its protein is CASSRPTGFGETQYF.

The genes are TRBV27 and TRBJ1-2, with 7 bases lining up with TRBD1. Germline V gene data show CDR1 as MNHEY and CDR2 as SMNVEV (reference sequence). V lost 5 bases to trimming and J lost 6 bases; unmatched junction nucleotides: 6. This CDR3 is built from 13 residues. This chain's CDR3 is CASSHQTGHGYTF. Written as DNA, the CDR3 is TGTGCCAGCAGTCACCAGACAGGGCATGGCTACACCTTC.

This clonotype was seen a few times. V and J are TRBV6-4 and TRBJ2-2; possible D gene TRBD1, 5 bases. Looked up from germline, CDR1 is MRHNA and CDR2 is SNTAGT. CDR3 length: 13 amino acids. The V and J ends lost 5 bases and 6 bases respectively, with 10 bases between them. Written as DNA, the CDR3 is TGTGCCAGCAGTCTGCAGGGCGCCGGGGAGCTGTTTTTT. It codes for CASSLQGAGELFF.

This clonotype has only a few counts. The chain employs TRBV10-3 and TRBJ2-3; 8 bases line up with TRBD1. J gave up 4 bases and V 7 bases, and 10 bases lay outside the gene matches. The CDR3 sequence is 15 residues long. Germline V lookup: CDR1 ENHRY, CDR2 SYGVKD. Written as DNA, the CDR3 is TGTGCCATCATCCCGGACAGGGATGGGGCAGATACGCAGTATTTT. Amino acids: CAIIPDRDGADTQYF.

The chain is built from TRBV11-3 and TRBJ1-2; 11 nucleotides align to TRBD1. The V and J ends lost 5 bases and 4 bases, in that order; junction bases with no gene match: 6. The CDR3 totals 15 residues. Germline V gives CDR1 SGHNT, CDR2 YENEEA. The CDR3 DNA sequence: TGTGCCAGCAGCCGAAGGACAGGGGGCCGCTATGGCTACACCTTC. Residues: CASSRRTGGRYGYTF.

This clonotype was found a few times. The V gene is TRBV11-2, the J gene TRBJ2-1; 9 bases are shared with TRBD2. Trimming at V came to 4 bases and at J to 0 bases, leaving 4 bases not matched to a gene. CDR1 is SGHAT, CDR2 FQNNGV, per germline. The CDR3 is 16 residues long. The CDR3 here is CASSSSGDSSYNEQFF. The CDR3 DNA follows: TGTGCCAGCAGCTCTAGCGGGGACAGCTCCTACAATGAGCAGTTCTTC.

V gene TRBV15 combines with J gene TRBJ1-1; the D is unclear. Trimming removed 1 base from V and 4 bases from J, with 4 bases in between. The CDR3 covers 12 residues. CDR1 LNHNV and CDR2 YYDKDF come from the germline V gene (reference sequence). For the CDR3, the DNA is TGTGCCACCAGCAGAGCCTCCACTGAAGCTTTCTTT. Translation: CATSRASTEAFF. Together with reference TRBV15 and TRBJ1-1, the CDR3 gives the full variable domain: DAMVIQNPRYQVTQFGKPVTLSCSQTLNHNVMYWYQQKSSQAPKLLFHYYDKDFNNEADTPDNFQSRRPNTSFCFLDIRSPGLGDTAMYLCATSRASTEAFFGQGTRLTVV.

This clonotype was counted between two and nine times. The chain carries TRBV10-3 and TRBJ2-3, with 8 bases that match TRBD1. The trim removed 6 bases at V and 10 bases at J, leaving 9 bases unmatched. CDR3 size: 13 residues. Germline lookup yields CDR1 ENHRY and CDR2 SYGVKD. CDR3 residues: CAIRRGQGTAQYF. CDR3 nucleotides: TGTGCCATCAGACGAGGACAGGGTACTGCGCAGTATTTT.

V usage is TRBV20-1 and J usage is TRBJ2-5, with 8 bases aligning to TRBD1. CDR1 and CDR2 (germline): DFQATT, SNEGSKA (reference sequence). The CDR3 totals 18 residues. V was clipped by 3 bases and J by 1 base; unmatched bases: 16. This CDR3 is CSASRIGLGTGGQETQYF. CDR3 DNA sequence: TGCAGTGCTAGTAGGATCGGGCTAGGAACAGGGGGCCAAGAGACCCAGTACTTC.